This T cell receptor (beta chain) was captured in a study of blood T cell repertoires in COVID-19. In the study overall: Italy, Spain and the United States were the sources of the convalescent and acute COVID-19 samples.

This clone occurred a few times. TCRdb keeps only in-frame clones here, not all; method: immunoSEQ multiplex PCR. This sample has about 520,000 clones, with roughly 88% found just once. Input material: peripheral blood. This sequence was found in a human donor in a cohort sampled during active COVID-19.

The CDR3 coding sequence is TGTGCCAGCTCATCCACTACAGGGGGCGGCGGCTACACCTTC. Its translation: CASSSTTGGGGYTF. V gene TRBV18 combines with J gene TRBJ1-2; 9 bases are shared with TRBD1. CDR1 KGHSH and CDR2 LQKENI come from the germline V gene. V dropped 5 bases and J dropped 8; count of bases not matched to a gene: 9. The CDR3 runs 14 residues.